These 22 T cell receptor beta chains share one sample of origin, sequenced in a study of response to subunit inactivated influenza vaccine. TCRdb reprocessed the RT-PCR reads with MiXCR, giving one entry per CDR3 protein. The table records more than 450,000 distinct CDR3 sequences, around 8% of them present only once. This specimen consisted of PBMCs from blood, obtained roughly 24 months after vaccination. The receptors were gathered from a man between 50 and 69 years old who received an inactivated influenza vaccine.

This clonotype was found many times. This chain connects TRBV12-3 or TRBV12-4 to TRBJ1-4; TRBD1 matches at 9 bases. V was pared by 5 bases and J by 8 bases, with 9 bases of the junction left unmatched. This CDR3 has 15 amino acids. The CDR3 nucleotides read TGTGCCAGCAGTCTCCGACAGGGGGAAGGCGAAAAACTGTTTTTT. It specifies CASSLRQGEGEKLFF.

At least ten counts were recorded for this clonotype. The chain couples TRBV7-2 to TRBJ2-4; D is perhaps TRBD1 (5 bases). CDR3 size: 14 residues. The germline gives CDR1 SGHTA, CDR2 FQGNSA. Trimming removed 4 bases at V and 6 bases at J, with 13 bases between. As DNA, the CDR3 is TGTGCCAGCAGCTCTAGTTTAAGGGGAAACATTCAGTACTTC. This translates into CASSSSLRGNIQYF. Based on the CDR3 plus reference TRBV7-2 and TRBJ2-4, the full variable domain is GAGVSQSPSNKVTEKGKDVELRCDPISGHTALYWYRQSLGQGLEFLIYFQGNSAPDKSGLPSDRFSAERTGGSVSTLTIQRTQQEDSAVYLCASSSSLRGNIQYFGAGTRLSVL.

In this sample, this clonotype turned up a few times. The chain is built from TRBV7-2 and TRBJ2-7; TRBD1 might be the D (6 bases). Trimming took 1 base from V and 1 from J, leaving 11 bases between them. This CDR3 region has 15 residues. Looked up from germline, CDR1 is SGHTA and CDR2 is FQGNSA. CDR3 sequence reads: CASSLGTDPSYEQYF. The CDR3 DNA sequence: TGTGCCAGCAGCTTAGGGACAGATCCTTCCTACGAGCAGTACTTC.

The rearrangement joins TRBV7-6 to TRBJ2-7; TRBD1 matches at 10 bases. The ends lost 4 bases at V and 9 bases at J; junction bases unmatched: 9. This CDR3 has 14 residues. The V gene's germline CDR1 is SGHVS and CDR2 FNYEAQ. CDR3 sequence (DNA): TGTGCCAGCAGCTCCGGGACAGGGGTTGTGGGGCAGTACTTC. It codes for CASSSGTGVVGQYF. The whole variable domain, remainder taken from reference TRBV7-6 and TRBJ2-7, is GAGVSQSPRYKVTKRGQDVALRCDPISGHVSLYWYRQALGQGPEFLTYFNYEAQQDKSGLPNDRFSAERPEGSISTLTIQRTEQRDSAMYRCASSSGTGVVGQYFGPGTRLTVT.

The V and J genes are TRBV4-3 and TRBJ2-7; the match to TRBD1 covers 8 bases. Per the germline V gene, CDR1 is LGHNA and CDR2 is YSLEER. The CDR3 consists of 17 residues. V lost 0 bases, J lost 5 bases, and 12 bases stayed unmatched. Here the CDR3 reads CASSQEWGATGVHEQYF. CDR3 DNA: TGCGCCAGCAGCCAAGAGTGGGGGGCGACAGGGGTTCACGAGCAGTACTTC.

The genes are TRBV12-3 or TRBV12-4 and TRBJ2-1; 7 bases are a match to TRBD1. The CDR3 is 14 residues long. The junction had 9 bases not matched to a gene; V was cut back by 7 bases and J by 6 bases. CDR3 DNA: TGTGCCAGCACCTTCTACAGGGGTCCCAATGAGCAGTTCTTC. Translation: CASTFYRGPNEQFF.

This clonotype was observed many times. This chain's CDR3 is CATSPSTGGRETQYF. DNA for the CDR3: TGTGCCACCAGTCCATCGACAGGGGGACGGGAGACCCAGTACTTC. The V call is TRBV24-1, the J call TRBJ2-5; 9 nucleotides match TRBD1. CDR1 is KGHDR and CDR2 is SFDVKD in the germline V gene. Trimming at V came to 6 bases and at J to 5 bases, leaving 9 bases not matched to a gene. The CDR3 length is 15 residues.

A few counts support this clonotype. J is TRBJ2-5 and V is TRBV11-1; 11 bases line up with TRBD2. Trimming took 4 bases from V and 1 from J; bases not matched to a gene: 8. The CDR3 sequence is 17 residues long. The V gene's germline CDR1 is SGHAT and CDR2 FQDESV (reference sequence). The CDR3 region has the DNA TGTGCCAGCAGCTGGAGCGGACTAGCGGGCGCCCAAGAGACCCAGTACTTC. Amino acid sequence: CASSWSGLAGAQETQYF.

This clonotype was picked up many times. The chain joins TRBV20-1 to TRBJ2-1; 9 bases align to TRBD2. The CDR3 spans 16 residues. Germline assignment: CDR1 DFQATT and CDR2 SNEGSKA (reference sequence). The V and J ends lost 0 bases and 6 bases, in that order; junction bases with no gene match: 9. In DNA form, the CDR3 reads TGCAGTGCTAGAGAACCCGGGACTAGCCTGCGCAATGAGCAGTTCTTC. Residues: CSAREPGTSLRNEQFF.

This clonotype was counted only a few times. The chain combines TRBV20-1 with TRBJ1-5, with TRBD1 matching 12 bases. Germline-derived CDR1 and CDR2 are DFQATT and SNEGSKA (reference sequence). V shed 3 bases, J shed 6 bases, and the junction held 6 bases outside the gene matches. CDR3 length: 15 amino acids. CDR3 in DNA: TGCAGTGCTAGGGGACAGGGGGCGCAAAGTCAGCCCCAGCATTTT. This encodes CSARGQGAQSQPQHF.

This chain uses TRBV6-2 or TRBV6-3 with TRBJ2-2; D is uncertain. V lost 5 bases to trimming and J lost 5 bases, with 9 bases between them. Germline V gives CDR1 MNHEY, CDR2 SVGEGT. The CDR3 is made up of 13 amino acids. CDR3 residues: CASSPEFTGELFF. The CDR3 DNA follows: TGTGCCAGCAGTCCAGAGTTTACCGGGGAGCTGTTTTTT.

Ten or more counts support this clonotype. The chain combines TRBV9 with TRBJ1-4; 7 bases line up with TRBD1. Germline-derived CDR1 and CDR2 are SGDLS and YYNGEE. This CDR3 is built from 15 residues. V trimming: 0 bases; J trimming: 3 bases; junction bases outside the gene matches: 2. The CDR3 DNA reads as TGTGCCAGCAGCGTAGACGGGACAGCTAATGAAAAACTGTTTTTT. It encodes CASSVDGTANEKLFF.

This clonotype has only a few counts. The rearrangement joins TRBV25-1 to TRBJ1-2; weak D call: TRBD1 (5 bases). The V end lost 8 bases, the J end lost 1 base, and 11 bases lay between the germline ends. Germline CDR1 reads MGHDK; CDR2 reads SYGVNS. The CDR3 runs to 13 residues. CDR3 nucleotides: TGTGCCAGCGGCGACAGTATTAACTATGGCTACACCTTC. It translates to CASGDSINYGYTF.

The CDR3 loop is CASRITGYAQFF. Here the CDR3 DNA reads TGTGCCAGCAGGATTACCGGCTATGCGCAGTTCTTC. The rearrangement links TRBV7-2 to TRBJ2-1; D uncertain. The CDR3 is 12 amino acids. The germline V gene encodes CDR1 SGHTA and CDR2 FQGNSA. V was clipped by 6 bases and J by 12 bases, with 15 bases between them.

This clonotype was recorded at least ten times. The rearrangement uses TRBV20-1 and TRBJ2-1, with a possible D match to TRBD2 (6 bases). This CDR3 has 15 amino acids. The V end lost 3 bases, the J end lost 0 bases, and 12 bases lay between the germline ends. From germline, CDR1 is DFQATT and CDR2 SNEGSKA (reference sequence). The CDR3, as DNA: TGCAGTGCTAGGGGCGGGATAAGCTCCTACAATGAGCAGTTCTTC. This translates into CSARGGISSYNEQFF.

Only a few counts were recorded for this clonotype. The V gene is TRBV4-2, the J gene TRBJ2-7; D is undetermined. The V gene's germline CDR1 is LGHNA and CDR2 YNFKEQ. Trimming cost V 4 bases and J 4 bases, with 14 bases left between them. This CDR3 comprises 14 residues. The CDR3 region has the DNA TGTGCCAGCAGCCCAGACCCCGGGCGATACGAGCAGTACTTC. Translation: CASSPDPGRYEQYF.

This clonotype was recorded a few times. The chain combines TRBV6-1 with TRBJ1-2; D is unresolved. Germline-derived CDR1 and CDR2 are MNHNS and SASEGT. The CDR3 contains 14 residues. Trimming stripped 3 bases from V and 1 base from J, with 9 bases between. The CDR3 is CASSDPRINYGYTF. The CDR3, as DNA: TGTGCCAGCAGTGATCCCAGGATTAACTATGGCTACACCTTC.

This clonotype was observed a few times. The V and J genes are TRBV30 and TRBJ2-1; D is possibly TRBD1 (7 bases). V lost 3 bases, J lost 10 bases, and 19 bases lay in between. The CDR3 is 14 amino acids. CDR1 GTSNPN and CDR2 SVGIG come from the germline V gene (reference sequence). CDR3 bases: TGTGCCTGGAGCAGGGGGGCGGCCTCCGGAGAGCAGTTCTTC. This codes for CAWSRGAASGEQFF.

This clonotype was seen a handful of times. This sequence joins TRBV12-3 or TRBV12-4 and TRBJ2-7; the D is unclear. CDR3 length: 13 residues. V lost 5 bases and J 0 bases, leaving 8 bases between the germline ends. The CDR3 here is CASSTGPSYEQYF. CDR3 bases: TGTGCCAGCAGTACGGGCCCCTCCTACGAGCAGTACTTC.

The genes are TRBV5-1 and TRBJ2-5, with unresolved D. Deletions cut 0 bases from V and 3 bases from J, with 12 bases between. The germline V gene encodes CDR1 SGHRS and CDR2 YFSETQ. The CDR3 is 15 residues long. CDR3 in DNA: TGCGCCAGCAGCTTGGACGGTCATAGTAAAGAGACCCAGTACTTC. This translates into CASSLDGHSKETQYF.

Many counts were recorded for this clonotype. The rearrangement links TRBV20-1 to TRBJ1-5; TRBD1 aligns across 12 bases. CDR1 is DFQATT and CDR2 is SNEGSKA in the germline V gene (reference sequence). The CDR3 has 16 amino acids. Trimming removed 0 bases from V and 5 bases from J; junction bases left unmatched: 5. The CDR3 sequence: CSARDSGTGGHQPQHF. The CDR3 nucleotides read TGCAGTGCTAGAGATTCCGGGACAGGGGGCCATCAGCCCCAGCATTTT.

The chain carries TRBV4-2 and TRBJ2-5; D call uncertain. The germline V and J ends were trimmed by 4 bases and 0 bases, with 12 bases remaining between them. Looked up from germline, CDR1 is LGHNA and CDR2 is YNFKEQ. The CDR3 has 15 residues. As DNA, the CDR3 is TGTGCCAGCAGCCCGGCGGCACGGGACCAAGAGACCCAGTACTTC. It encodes CASSPAARDQETQYF.